The entry that follows covers one TCR beta chain sequence. Its antigen is as yet unknown. Just one base apart from a much larger clone, this may be a read error. The time point was: newly diagnosed GD, antithyroid drugs for less than 3 months. There was RNA extracted from PBMCs, and the TCR library was made from it. This specimen comes from a study of regulatory T cells in long-lasting Graves disease. About the study: Antithyroid drug intake by newly diagnosed Graves' patients had lasted under 3 months.

Arm-PCR with iRepertoire HTBI primers amplified the CDR3 regions for these TCR beta libraries. Study processing details: Segment identification across samples yielded 62 TRBV and 14 TRBJ segments. MiXCR, run by TCRdb on the multiplex PCR reads, gives a single entry per CDR3 protein. What appears here as the V and J calls and clone size reflects TCRdb's work, not the paper's. The table records around 500,000 distinct CDR3 sequences, about 14% of them present only once. General study points: Study was limited to peripheral blood, excluding thyroid tissue.

The data were also submitted as part of a second study, on T cells in Graves' hyperthyroidism and ophthalmopathy.

Material: peripheral blood mononuclear cells (PBMCs), obtained at new diagnosis, from a patient treated with antithyroid drugs. This TCR was sampled from a man under 40 with Graves disease.

The CDR3 nucleotides read TGTGCCAGCAGTTACGGGGACGCGTACAATGAGCAGTTCTTC. It encodes CASSYGDAYNEQFF. This chain uses TRBV6-5 with TRBJ2-1; D might be TRBD1 or TRBD2, each matching 5 bases. The V end was cut by 2 bases, the J end by 4 bases, with 9 bases between. The germline CDR1 and CDR2 sequences are MNHEY and SVGAGI. The CDR3 is 14 residues long.